A single sample is the source of the 20 T cell receptor beta chains below, sequenced in a study of T cell responses to AZD1222 COVID-19 vaccine. The table came from immunoSEQ multiplex PCR; TCRdb's copy has only in-frame clones and leaves some out. Counted here are about 160,000 clones, 90% to 95% occurring once; the ten biggest clones make up approximately 2%. Sequences were derived from peripheral blood, sampled on day 0 of AZD1222 vaccination. The receptors derive from an adult in good health.

The genes are TRBV6-6 and TRBJ1-1; unclear D gene. The CDR3 extends over 12 amino acids. Germline CDR1 MNHNY, CDR2 SVGAGI (reference sequence). V was pared by 6 bases and J by 0 bases, with 5 bases between. CDR3 sequence reads: CASSIMNTEAFF. CDR3 DNA: TGTGCCAGCAGCATAATGAACACTGAAGCTTTCTTT.

The chain is built from TRBV7-2 and TRBJ1-3; D gene unclear. CDR1 SGHTA and CDR2 FQGNSA come from the germline V gene. The CDR3 runs 14 residues. V dropped 7 bases and J dropped 8 bases, with 18 bases sitting between them. The CDR3 DNA reads as TGTGCCAGCACACGTCCTTTGGTCGCGGACACCATATATTTT. Amino acids: CASTRPLVADTIYF.

The V and J genes are TRBV25-1 and TRBJ1-6; unclear D gene. Trimming stripped 2 bases from V and 1 base from J, with 3 bases between. This CDR3 comprises 14 residues. Germline assignment: CDR1 MGHDK and CDR2 SYGVNS. CDR3 in amino acids: CASSEASYNSPLHF. CDR3 nucleotides: TGTGCCAGCAGTGAAGCGTCCTATAATTCACCCCTCCACTTT. The variable domain in full, with the rest retrieved from reference TRBV25-1 and TRBJ1-6, is EADIYQTPRYLVIGTGKKITLECSQTMGHDKMYWYQQDPGMELHLIHYSYGVNSTEKGDLSSESTVSRIRTEHFPLTLESARPSHTSQYLCASSEASYNSPLHFGNGTRLTVT.

The chain links TRBV7-6 to TRBJ1-6; D remains unclear. The CDR3 totals 18 residues. Germline V CDR1 and CDR2: SGHVS, FNYEAQ. V lost 4 bases and J 0 bases, leaving 16 bases between the germline ends. The CDR3 sequence: CASSSDPPGNSYNSPLHF. CDR3 sequence (DNA): TGTGCCAGCAGCTCCGACCCCCCGGGGAACTCCTATAATTCACCCCTCCACTTT. The complete variable domain, with remaining parts taken from reference TRBV7-6 and TRBJ1-6, reads GAGVSQSPRYKVTKRGQDVALRCDPISGHVSLYWYRQALGQGPEFLTYFNYEAQQDKSGLPNDRFSAERPEGSISTLTIQRTEQRDSAMYRCASSSDPPGNSYNSPLHFGNGTRLTVT.

This chain's CDR3 is CASSPHPSTDTQYF. The CDR3 DNA is TGTGCCAGCAGCCCCCACCCAAGCACAGATACGCAGTATTTT. V usage is TRBV7-2 and J usage is TRBJ2-3; D ambiguous. The CDR3 is 14 amino acids. The V end lost 5 bases, the J end lost 0 bases, and 9 bases lay between the germline ends. Germline loops: CDR1 SGHTA, CDR2 FQGNSA.

This chain connects TRBV2 to TRBJ2-1, with 12 bases that match TRBD2. CDR1 and CDR2 (germline): SNHLY, FYNNEI. The CDR3 has 15 amino acids. J lost 12 bases, V lost 8 bases, and 14 bases had no gene match. The CDR3: CASLPGLAGARMQFF. The CDR3 DNA is TGTGCCAGCTTGCCGGGACTAGCGGGTGCCCGCATGCAGTTCTTC.

The V call is TRBV11-2, the J call TRBJ2-7; D remains unclear. Germline CDR1 reads SGHAT; CDR2 reads FQNNGV. Trimming pared 1 base from V and 6 bases from J, leaving 13 bases between. There are 14 residues in the CDR3. CDR3 nucleotide sequence: TGTGCCAGCAGCTTAGCTAAGGCTGGGTTCGAGCAGTACTTC. Protein: CASSLAKAGFEQYF.

V and J are TRBV9 and TRBJ1-6; D is undetermined. This CDR3 has 17 amino acids. Germline V CDR1 and CDR2: SGDLS, YYNGEE. The germline V and J ends were trimmed by 0 bases and 0 bases, with 10 bases remaining between them. The CDR3: CASSVDQWSSYNSPLHF. In DNA, the CDR3 is TGTGCCAGCAGCGTAGACCAGTGGAGCTCCTATAATTCACCCCTCCACTTT.

This sequence joins TRBV5-5 and TRBJ1-1; D gene unclear. The length of the CDR3 is 15 residues. V lost 1 base to trimming and J lost 1 base, with 11 bases between them. CDR1 and CDR2 (germline): SGHKS, YYEKEE (reference sequence). CDR3 in amino acids: CASSLTPDGNTEAFF. The CDR3 DNA sequence: TGTGCCAGCAGCTTGACCCCCGACGGGAACACTGAAGCTTTCTTT.

The V and J genes are TRBV2 and TRBJ1-5, with TRBD1 matching 7 bases. J gave up 4 bases and V 5 bases, and 2 bases lay outside the gene matches. Germline V lookup: CDR1 SNHLY, CDR2 FYNNEI. The CDR3 totals 13 residues. The CDR3: CASSTQGNQPQHF. The CDR3 region has the DNA TGTGCCAGCAGTACACAGGGGAATCAGCCCCAGCATTTT.

This sequence joins TRBV28 and TRBJ1-1, with D possibly TRBD1 on 5 matching bases. This CDR3 comprises 15 residues. V was clipped by 5 bases and J by 5 bases, with 18 bases between them. The germline V gene encodes CDR1 MDHEN and CDR2 SYDVKM. The CDR3 loop is CASSPWTRKKTEAFF. In DNA form, the CDR3 reads TGTGCCAGCAGTCCCTGGACACGGAAGAAAACTGAAGCTTTCTTT. Full variable domain (remainder filled in from reference TRBV28 and TRBJ1-1): DVKVTQSSRYLVKRTGEKVFLECVQDMDHENMFWYRQDPGLGLRLIYFSYDVKMKEKGDIPEGYSVSREKKERFSLILESASTNQTSMYLCASSPWTRKKTEAFFGQGTRLTVV.

This chain links TRBV7-3 with TRBJ2-1; D gene uncertain. CDR3 length equals 14 residues. V was trimmed by 5 bases and J by 0 bases, leaving 8 bases between them. The V gene's germline CDR1 is SGHTA and CDR2 FQGTGA. The CDR3 loop is CASSPRLSYNEQFF. The CDR3 DNA follows: TGTGCCAGCAGCCCACGCCTCTCCTACAATGAGCAGTTCTTC.

The V gene is TRBV7-2, the J gene TRBJ1-1; possibly TRBD1 for D (5 bases). The CDR3 totals 13 residues. Trimming pared 5 bases from V and 1 base from J, leaving 8 bases between. Germline V lookup: CDR1 SGHTA, CDR2 FQGNSA. CDR3 nucleotide sequence: TGTGCCAGCAGCACCGACAGGAACACTGAAGCTTTCTTT. This sequence encodes CASSTDRNTEAFF.

This chain connects TRBV5-1 to TRBJ1-1, with TRBD1 matching 8 bases. Germline CDR1 SGHRS, CDR2 YFSETQ. The trim removed 8 bases at V and 0 bases at J, leaving 3 bases unmatched. The CDR3 runs 13 residues. The CDR3 DNA sequence: TGCGCCAGTAGACAGGGGTTGAACACTGAAGCTTTCTTT. Its translation: CASRQGLNTEAFF.

The chain links TRBV5-1 to TRBJ2-3, with D unresolved. Germline-derived CDR1 and CDR2 are SGHRS and YFSETQ. The CDR3 runs to 15 residues. V lost 1 base to trimming and J lost 2 bases, with 11 bases between them. The CDR3 DNA reads as TGCGCCAGCAGCTTGAGAGGAGTGAACACAGATACGCAGTATTTT. Translated, it gives CASSLRGVNTDTQYF.

V gene TRBV7-9 combines with J gene TRBJ1-4, with a possible D match to TRBD1 (5 bases). The germline CDR1 and CDR2 sequences are SEHNR and FQNEAQ (reference sequence). The CDR3 has 17 amino acids. The ends were cut back, 4 bases at V and 7 bases at J, with 22 bases in the middle. Written as DNA, the CDR3 is TGTGCCAGCAGCTCAGAAGACTGGGGGGAATTAGGTGAAAAACTGTTTTTT. It yields the protein CASSSEDWGELGEKLFF.

There are a few counts of this clone. J is TRBJ2-3 and V is TRBV4-2, with 10 bases that match TRBD2. This CDR3 has 18 amino acids. J was trimmed by 0 bases and V by 0 bases; bases with no gene match: 6. CDR1 is LGHNA and CDR2 is YNFKEQ in the germline V gene. For the CDR3, the DNA is TGTGCCAGCAGCCAAGAAGGGCTAGCGGGAGTGAGCACAGATACGCAGTATTTT. It is translated as CASSQEGLAGVSTDTQYF.

The V call is TRBV24-1, the J call TRBJ2-7, with D uncertain. The CDR3 runs to 12 residues. V lost 3 bases and J 3 bases, leaving 5 bases between the germline ends. The germline V gene has CDR1 KGHDR and CDR2 SFDVKD. The CDR3 protein is CATSDPGYEQYF. The CDR3, as DNA: TGTGCCACCAGTGATCCTGGCTACGAGCAGTACTTC.

This chain joins TRBV30 and TRBJ2-5, with D perhaps TRBD1 (5 bases). Germline CDR1 GTSNPN, CDR2 SVGIG (reference sequence). CDR3 length: 13 residues. Trimming shortened V by 4 bases and J by 1 base, and 10 bases separated the two germline ends. Here the CDR3 reads CAWNRQFQETQYF. The CDR3 DNA reads as TGTGCCTGGAATAGACAGTTCCAAGAGACCCAGTACTTC.

J is TRBJ1-2 and V is TRBV6-5; D perhaps matches TRBD1 (5 bases). V lost 0 bases and J lost 8, with 13 bases in between. Germline CDR1 reads MNHEY; CDR2 reads SVGAGI. This CDR3 comprises 14 residues. The CDR3 DNA reads as TGTGCCAGCAGTTACTCGGGGGGGGGTGGCGGCTACACCTTC. It translates to CASSYSGGGGGYTF.